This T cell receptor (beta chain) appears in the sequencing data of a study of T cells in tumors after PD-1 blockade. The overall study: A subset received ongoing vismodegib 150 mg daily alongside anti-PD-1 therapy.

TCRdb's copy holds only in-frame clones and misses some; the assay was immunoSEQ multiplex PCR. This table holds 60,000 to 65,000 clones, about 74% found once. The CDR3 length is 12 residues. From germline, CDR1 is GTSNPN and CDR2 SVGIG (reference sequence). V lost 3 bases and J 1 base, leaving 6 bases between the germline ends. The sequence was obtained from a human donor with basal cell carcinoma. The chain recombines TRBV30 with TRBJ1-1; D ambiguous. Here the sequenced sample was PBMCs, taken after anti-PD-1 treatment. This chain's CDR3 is CAWRPKNTEAFF. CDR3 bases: TGTGCCTGGAGGCCTAAGAACACTGAAGCTTTCTTT.